This T cell receptor beta chain appears in the sequencing data of a study of cytomegalovirus exposure and HLA in healthy donors. General study points: The study assumed roughly uniform donor sequencing depth for presence/absence analyses. Later on, a genetic analysis was performed. It linked a missense variant in DCLRE1C with V- and J-gene trimming of TCR beta. Several V segments, TRBV6-2 and TRBV6-3 among them, could not be told apart and were dropped.

Note on this clone: Its specificity is unknown.

This PCR relied on a set of 60 Vbeta primers and 13 Jbeta primers. Assay: immunoSEQ multiplex PCR; the TCRdb copy retains only in-frame clones and omits some. The profile shows 120,000 to 150,000 clones, roughly 82% of them singletons. This cohort consisted of healthy bone marrow donors. The CDR3 loop spans 16 amino acids. Trimming removed 4 bases at V and 2 bases at J, with 16 bases between. The germline V gene encodes CDR1 SGDLS and CDR2 YYNGEE. Sequenced sample: PBMCs. This sequence originates from a man aged 30 to 39 in good health and CMV-seropositive. The gene calls are TRBV9 and TRBJ1-3; D remains ambiguous. The CDR3 reads CASSPPRRPTGNTIYF. CDR3 in DNA: TGTGCCAGCAGCCCTCCCCGGCGGCCGACTGGAAACACCATATATTTT.